This T cell receptor beta chain was retrieved from a study of T cells in Graves' hyperthyroidism and ophthalmopathy. General study points: Most thyroid clonotypes expanded above 0.001 appeared in blood too.

This CDR3 has 15 amino acids. Per germline, CDR1 MNHEY and CDR2 SVGEGT. Using roughly 9.4 ml of fresh peripheral blood, PBMCs were prepared. This clonotype has more than one count but fewer than ten. Its target is not known. Mismatch with germline at one junction end may stem from a read error. It was RNA transcripts that yielded the amplified TCR beta CDR3 regions. HTBI primers drove first-round RT-PCR of the TCR CDR3. One entry per CDR3 protein results from TCRdb running MiXCR on the multiplex PCR reads. The table has a few hundred thousand distinct CDR3 sequences, 15% to 20% seen once. The TCR originated in a woman between 40 and 55 years old with Graves' ophthalmopathy. Sequencing was carried out using blood. The chain is built from TRBV6-2 or TRBV6-3 and TRBJ2-2; D is perhaps TRBD2 (5 bases). The CDR3 here is CAGSEHGVNTGELFF. The DNA of the CDR3 is TGTGCCGGCAGCGAACACGGGGTGAACACCGGGGAGCTGTTTTTT.